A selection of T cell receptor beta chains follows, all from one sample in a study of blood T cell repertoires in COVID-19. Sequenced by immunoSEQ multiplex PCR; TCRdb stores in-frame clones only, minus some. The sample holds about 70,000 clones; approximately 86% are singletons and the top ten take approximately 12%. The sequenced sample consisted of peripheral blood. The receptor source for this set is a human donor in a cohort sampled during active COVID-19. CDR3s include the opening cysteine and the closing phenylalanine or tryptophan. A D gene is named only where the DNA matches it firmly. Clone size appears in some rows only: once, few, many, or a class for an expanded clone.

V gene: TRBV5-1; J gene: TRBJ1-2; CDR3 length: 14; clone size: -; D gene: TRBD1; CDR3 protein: CASSLDPGGYGYTF; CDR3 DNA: TGCGCCAGCAGCTTGGATCCAGGGGGCTATGGCTACACCTTC
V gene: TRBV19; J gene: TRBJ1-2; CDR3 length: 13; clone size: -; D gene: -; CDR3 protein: CASSDRQRDGYTF; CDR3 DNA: TGTGCCAGTAGCGACAGGCAGAGGGATGGCTACACCTTC
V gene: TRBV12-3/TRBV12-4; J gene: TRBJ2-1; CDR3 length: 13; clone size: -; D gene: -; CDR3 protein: CASSLTVYNEQFF; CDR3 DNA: TGTGCCAGCAGTCTGACAGTATACAATGAGCAGTTCTTC
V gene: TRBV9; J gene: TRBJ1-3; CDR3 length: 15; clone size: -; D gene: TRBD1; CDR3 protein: CASSAQQGNGNTIYF; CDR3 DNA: TGTGCCAGCAGCGCCCAACAGGGGAATGGAAACACCATATATTTT
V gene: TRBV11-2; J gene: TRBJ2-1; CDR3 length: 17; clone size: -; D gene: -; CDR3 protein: CASSLVLRGSSYNEQFF; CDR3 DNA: TGTGCCAGCAGCTTAGTACTACGGGGGAGCTCCTACAATGAGCAGTTCTTC
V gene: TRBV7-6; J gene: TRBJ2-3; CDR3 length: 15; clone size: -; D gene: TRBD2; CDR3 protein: CAKVRRTSDADTQYF; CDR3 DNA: TGTGCCAAGGTGCGGAGGACTAGCGATGCAGATACGCAGTATTTT
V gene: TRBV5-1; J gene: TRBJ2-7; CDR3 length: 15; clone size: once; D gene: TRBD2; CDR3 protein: CASSLESGGIYEQYF; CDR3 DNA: TGCGCCAGCAGCTTGGAAAGCGGGGGGATCTACGAGCAGTACTTC
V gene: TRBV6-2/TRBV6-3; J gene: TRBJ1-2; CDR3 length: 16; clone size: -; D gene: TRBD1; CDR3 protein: CASSEYRTGGDYGYTF; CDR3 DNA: TGTGCCAGCAGTGAGTATCGGACAGGGGGCGACTATGGCTACACCTTC
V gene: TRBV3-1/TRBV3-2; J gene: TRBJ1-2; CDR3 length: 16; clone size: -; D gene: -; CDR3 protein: CASSPASDSRGSGYTF; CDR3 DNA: TGTGCCAGCAGCCCCGCTTCCGATTCCCGGGGGAGTGGCTACACCTTC
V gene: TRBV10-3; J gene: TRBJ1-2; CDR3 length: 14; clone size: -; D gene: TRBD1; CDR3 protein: CAISSGQENYGYTF; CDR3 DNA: TGTGCCATCAGTAGTGGACAGGAGAACTATGGCTACACCTTC
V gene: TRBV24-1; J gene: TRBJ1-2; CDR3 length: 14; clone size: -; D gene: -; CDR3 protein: CATSDPWRDYGYTF; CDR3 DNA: TGTGCCACCAGTGATCCCTGGAGGGACTATGGCTACACCTTC
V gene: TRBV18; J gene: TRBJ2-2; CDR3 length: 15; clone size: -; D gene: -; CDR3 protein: CASSPRAGNTGELFF; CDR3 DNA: TGTGCCAGCTCACCACGGGCAGGGAACACCGGGGAGCTGTTTTTT
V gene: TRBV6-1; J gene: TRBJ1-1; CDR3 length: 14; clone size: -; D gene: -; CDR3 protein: CASSEELLNTEAFF; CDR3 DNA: TGTGCCAGCAGTGAAGAGCTTTTGAACACTGAAGCTTTCTTT
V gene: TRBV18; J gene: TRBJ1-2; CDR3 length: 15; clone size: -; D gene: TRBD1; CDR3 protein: CASSPIRGWNYGYTF; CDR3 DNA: TGTGCCAGCTCACCAATCAGGGGGTGGAACTATGGCTACACCTTC
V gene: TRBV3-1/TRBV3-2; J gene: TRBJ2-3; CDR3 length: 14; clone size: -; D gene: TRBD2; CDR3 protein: CASKSSGGTDTQYF; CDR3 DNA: TGTGCCAGCAAGTCTAGCGGTGGCACAGATACGCAGTATTTT
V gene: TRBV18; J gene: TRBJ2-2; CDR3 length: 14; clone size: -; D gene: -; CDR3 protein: CASLGQRNTGELFF; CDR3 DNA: TGTGCCAGCTTGGGGCAGAGGAACACCGGGGAGCTGTTTTTT
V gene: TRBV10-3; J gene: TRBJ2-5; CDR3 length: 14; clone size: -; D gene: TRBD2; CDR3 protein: CAISHRGGEETQYF; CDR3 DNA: TGTGCCATCAGTCACCGCGGGGGAGAGGAGACCCAGTACTTC
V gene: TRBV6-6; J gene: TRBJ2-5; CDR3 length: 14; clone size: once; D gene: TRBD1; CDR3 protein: CASSPQGAGETQYF; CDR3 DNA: TGTGCCAGCAGCCCTCAGGGGGCCGGGGAGACCCAGTACTTC
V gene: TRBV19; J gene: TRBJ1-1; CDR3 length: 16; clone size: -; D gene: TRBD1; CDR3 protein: CASSNPGTGPGTEAFF; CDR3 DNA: TGTGCCAGTAGTAACCCCGGGACAGGGCCAGGCACTGAAGCTTTCTTT
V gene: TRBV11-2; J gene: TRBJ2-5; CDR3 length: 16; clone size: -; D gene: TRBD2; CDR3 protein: CASSLAPGSGGETQYF; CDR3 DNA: TGTGCCAGCAGCTTAGCCCCGGGTAGCGGGGGTGAGACCCAGTACTTC
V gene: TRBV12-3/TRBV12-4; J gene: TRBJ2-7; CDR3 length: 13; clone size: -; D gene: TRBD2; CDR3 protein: CASSPRLASEQYF; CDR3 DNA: TGTGCCAGCAGCCCCCGACTAGCAAGTGAGCAGTACTTC
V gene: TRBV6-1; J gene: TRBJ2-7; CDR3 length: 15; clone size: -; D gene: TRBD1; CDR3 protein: CASNEVDRASYEQYF; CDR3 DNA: TGTGCCAGCAATGAAGTCGACAGGGCTTCGTACGAGCAGTACTTC
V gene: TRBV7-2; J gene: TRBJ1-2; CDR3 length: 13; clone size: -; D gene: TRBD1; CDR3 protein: CASSGDRNYGYTF; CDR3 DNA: TGTGCCAGCAGCGGGGACAGAAACTATGGCTACACCTTC